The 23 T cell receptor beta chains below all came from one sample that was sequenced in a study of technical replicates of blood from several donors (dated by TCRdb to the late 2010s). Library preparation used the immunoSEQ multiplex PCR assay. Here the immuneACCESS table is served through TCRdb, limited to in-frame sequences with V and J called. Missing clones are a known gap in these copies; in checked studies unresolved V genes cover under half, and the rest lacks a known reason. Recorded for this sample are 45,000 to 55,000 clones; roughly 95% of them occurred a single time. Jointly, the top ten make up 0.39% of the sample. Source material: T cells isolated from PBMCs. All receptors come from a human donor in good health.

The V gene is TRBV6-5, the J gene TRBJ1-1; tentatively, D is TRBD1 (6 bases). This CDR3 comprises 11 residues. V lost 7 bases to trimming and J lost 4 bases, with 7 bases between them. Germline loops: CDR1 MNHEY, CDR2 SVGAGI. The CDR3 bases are TGTGCCAGCACCAGGGGCACTGAAGCTTTCTTT. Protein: CASTRGTEAFF.

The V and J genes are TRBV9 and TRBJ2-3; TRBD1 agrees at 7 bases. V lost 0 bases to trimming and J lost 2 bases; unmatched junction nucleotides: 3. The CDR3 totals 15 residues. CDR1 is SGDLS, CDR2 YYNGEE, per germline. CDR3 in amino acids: CASSVGGTVTDTQYF. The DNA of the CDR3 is TGTGCCAGCAGCGTAGGAGGGACAGTCACAGATACGCAGTATTTT.

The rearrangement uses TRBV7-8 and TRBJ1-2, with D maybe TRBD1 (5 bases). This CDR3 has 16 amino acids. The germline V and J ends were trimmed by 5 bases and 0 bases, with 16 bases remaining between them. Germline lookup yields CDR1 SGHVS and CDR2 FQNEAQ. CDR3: CASSPHPRQSNYGYTF. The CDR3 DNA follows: TGTGCCAGCAGCCCCCACCCAAGACAGTCTAACTATGGCTACACCTTC.

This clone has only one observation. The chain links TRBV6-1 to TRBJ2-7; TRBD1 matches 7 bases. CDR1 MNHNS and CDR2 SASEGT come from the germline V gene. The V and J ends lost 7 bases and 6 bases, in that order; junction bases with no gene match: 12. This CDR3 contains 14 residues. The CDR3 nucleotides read TGTGCCAGCAAAGAGGTGACAGGGTCGGCCGAGCAGTACTTC. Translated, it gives CASKEVTGSAEQYF.

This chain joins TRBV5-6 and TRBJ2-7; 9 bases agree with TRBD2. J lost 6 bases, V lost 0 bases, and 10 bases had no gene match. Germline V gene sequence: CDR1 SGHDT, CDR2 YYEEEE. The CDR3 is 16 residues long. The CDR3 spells CASSLAVAGVLGEQYF. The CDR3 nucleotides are TGTGCCAGCAGCTTGGCGGTAGCGGGAGTACTAGGCGAGCAGTACTTC.

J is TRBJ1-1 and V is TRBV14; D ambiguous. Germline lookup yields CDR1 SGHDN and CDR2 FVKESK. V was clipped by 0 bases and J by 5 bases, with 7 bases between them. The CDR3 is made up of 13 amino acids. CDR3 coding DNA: TGTGCCAGCAGCCAAGATTTGCGAACTGAAGCTTTCTTT. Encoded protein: CASSQDLRTEAFF.

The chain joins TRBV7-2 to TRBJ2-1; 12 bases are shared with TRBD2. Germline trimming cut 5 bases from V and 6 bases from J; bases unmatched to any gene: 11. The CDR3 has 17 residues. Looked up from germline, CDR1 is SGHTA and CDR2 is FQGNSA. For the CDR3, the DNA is TGTGCCAGCAGCCTACTACTACTAGCGGGAGGCCTCAATGAGCAGTTCTTC. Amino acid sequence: CASSLLLLAGGLNEQFF.

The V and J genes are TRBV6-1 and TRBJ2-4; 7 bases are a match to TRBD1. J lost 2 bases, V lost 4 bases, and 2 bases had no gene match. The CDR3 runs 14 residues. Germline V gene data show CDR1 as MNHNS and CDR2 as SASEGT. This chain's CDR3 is CASSGDSPKNIQYF. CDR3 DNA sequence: TGTGCCAGCAGTGGGGACAGCCCCAAAAACATTCAGTACTTC.

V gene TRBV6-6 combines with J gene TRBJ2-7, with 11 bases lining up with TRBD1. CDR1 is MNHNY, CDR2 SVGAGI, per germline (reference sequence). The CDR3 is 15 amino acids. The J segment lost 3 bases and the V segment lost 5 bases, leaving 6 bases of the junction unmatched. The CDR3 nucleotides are TGTGCCAGCAGTCATGGGACAGGGGGTTTCTACGAGCAGTACTTC. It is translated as CASSHGTGGFYEQYF.

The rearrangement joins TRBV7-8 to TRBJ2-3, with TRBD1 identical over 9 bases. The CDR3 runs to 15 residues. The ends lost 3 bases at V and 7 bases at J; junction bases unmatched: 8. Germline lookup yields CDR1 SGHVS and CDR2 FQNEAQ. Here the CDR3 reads CASSLGQGEENTQYF. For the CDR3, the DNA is TGTGCCAGCAGCTTGGGACAGGGTGAAGAAAATACGCAGTATTTT.

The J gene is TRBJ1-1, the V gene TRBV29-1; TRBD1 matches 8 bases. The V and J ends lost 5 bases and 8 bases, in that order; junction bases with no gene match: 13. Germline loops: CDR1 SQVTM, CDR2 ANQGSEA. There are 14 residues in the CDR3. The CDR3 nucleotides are TGCAGCGTTAGTGTCCGGGACAGGTGGGGGGAAGCTTTCTTT. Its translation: CSVSVRDRWGEAFF.

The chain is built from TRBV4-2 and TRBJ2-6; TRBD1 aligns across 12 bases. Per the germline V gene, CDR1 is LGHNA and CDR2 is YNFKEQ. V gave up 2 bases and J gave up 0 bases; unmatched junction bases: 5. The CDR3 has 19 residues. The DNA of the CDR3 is TGTGCCAGCAGCCAACCGGGACAGGGGGCCTCCTCTGGGGCCAACGTCCTGACTTTC. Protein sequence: CASSQPGQGASSGANVLTF.

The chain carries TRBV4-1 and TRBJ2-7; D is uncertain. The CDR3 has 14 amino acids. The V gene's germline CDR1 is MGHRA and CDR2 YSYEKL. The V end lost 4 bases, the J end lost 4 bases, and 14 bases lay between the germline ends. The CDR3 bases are TGCGCCAGCAGCCTACTACCGACCCTGTACGAGCAGTACTTC. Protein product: CASSLLPTLYEQYF.

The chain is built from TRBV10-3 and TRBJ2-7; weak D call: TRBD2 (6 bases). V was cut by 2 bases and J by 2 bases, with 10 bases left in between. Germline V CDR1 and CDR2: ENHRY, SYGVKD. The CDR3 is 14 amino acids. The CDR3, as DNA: TGTGCCATCAGTGAGAGGACGGGAGCCTACGAGCAGTACTTC. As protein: CAISERTGAYEQYF.

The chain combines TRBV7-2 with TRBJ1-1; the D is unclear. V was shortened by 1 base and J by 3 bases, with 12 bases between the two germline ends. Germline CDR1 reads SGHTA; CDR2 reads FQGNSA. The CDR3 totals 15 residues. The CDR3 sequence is CASSLEIGRDTEAFF. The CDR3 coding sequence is TGTGCCAGCAGCTTAGAAATAGGGAGGGACACTGAAGCTTTCTTT.

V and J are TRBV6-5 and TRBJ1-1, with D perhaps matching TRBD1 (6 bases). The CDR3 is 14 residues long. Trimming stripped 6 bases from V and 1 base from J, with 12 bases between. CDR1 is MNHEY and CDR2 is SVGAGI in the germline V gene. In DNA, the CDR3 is TGTGCCAGCAGCCTCCAACAGGGGAACACTGAAGCTTTCTTT. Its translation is CASSLQQGNTEAFF.

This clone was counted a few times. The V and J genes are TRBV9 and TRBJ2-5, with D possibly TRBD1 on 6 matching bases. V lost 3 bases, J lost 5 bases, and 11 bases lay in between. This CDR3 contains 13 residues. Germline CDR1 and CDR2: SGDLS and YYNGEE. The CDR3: CASSGTGIETQYF. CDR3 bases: TGTGCCAGCAGCGGCACAGGGATTGAGACCCAGTACTTC.

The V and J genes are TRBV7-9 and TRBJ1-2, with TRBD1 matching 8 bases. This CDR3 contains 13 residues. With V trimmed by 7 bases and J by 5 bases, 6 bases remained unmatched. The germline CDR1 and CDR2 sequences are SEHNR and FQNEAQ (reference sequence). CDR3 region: CASKPGGLYGYTF. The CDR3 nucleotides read TGTGCCAGCAAGCCAGGGGGCTTATATGGCTACACCTTC.

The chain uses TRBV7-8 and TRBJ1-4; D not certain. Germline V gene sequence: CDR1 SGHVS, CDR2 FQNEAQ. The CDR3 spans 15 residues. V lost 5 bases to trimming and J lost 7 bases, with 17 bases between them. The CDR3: CASSLDGSRTEKLFF. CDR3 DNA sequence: TGTGCCAGCAGCCTAGACGGGAGTAGGACTGAAAAACTGTTTTTT.

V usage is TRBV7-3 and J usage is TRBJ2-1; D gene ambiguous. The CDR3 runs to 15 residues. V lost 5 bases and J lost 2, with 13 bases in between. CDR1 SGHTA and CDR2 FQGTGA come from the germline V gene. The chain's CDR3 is CASSVIEMPYNEQFF. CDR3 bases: TGTGCCAGCAGCGTCATAGAGATGCCCTACAATGAGCAGTTCTTC.

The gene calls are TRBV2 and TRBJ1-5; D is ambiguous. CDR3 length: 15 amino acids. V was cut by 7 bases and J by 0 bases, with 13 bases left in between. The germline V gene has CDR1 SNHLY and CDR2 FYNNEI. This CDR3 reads CASTIERSSNQPQHF. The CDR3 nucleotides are TGTGCCAGCACTATTGAACGGTCTAGCAATCAGCCCCAGCATTTT.

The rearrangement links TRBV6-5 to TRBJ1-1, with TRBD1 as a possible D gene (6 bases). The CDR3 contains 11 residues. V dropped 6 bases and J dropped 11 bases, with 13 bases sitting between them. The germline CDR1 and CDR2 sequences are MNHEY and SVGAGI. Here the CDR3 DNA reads TGTGCCAGCAGGGGGGGGCAGTATGCTTTCTTT. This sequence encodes CASRGGQYAFF.

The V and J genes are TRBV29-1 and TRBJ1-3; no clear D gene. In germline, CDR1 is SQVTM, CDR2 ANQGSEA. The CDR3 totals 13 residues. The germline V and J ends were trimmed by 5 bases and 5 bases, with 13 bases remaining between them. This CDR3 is CSVLEVGRNTIYF. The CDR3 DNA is TGCAGCGTTCTGGAGGTGGGAAGAAACACCATATATTTT.